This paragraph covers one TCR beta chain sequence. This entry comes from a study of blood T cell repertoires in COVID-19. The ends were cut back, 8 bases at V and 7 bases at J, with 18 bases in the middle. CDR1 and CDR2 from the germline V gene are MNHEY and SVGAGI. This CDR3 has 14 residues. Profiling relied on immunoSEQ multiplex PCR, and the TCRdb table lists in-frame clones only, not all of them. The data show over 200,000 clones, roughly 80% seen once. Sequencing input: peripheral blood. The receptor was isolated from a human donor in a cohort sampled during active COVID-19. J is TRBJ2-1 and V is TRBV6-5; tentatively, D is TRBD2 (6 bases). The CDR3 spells CASGVGGSRNEQFF. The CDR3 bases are TGTGCCAGCGGGGTCGGGGGTTCTCGGAATGAGCAGTTCTTC.